These 15 T cell receptor beta chains originate from one sample sequenced in a study of shared clonotypes between healthy human individuals. Data came from immunoSEQ multiplex PCR; TCRdb stores just in-frame clones and leaves some out. The sample has over a million clones; approximately 98.5% are singletons. Input material: naive CD4+ T cells sorted from blood. Stated subset: CD45RA+ positively selected. These receptors were collected from a young man in good health.

Turning to this clone: This CDR3 is also generated by other DNA sequences in the sample. The chain recombines TRBV18 with TRBJ1-3; D uncertain. Per germline, CDR1 KGHSH and CDR2 LQKENI. CDR3 length equals 14 residues. Trimming stripped 1 base from V and 0 bases from J, with 4 bases between. CDR3 bases: TGTGCCAGCTCACCACTGGACTCTGGAAACACCATATATTTT. This gives the protein CASSPLDSGNTIYF. The whole variable domain, remainder taken from reference TRBV18 and TRBJ1-3, is NAGVMQNPRHLVRRRGQEARLRCSPMKGHSHVYWYRQLPEEGLKFMVYLQKENIIDESGMPKERFSAEFPKEGPSILRIQQVVRGDSAAYFCASSPLDSGNTIYFGEGSWLTVV.

This chain links TRBV11-2 with TRBJ2-2, with unresolved D. V was pared by 8 bases and J by 6 bases, with 7 bases between. The V gene's germline CDR1 is SGHAT and CDR2 FQNNGV. This CDR3 comprises 11 residues. The CDR3 here is CASAASGELFF. CDR3 DNA sequence: TGTGCCAGCGCCGCGTCCGGGGAGCTGTTTTTT.

This chain joins TRBV2 and TRBJ1-5, with D uncertain. CDR3 size: 15 residues. V was pared by 2 bases and J by 0 bases, with 8 bases between. CDR1 and CDR2 from the germline V gene are SNHLY and FYNNEI. The CDR3 spells CASSEQAFSNQPQHF. The CDR3 coding sequence is TGTGCCAGCAGTGAACAGGCATTTAGCAATCAGCCCCAGCATTTT. The full variable domain, completed using reference TRBV2 and TRBJ1-5, is EPEVTQTPSHQVTQMGQEVILRCVPISNHLYFYWYRQILGQKVEFLVSFYNNEISEKSEIFDDQFSVERPDGSNFTLKIRSTKLEDSAMYFCASSEQAFSNQPQHFGDGTRLSIL.

CDR3 region: CASSLTTGGWQPQHF. CDR3 DNA sequence: TGTGCCAGCAGCTTAACGACAGGGGGCTGGCAGCCCCAGCATTTT. The chain couples TRBV5-6 to TRBJ1-5, with 10 bases fitting TRBD1. Trimming took 2 bases from V and 7 from J; bases not matched to a gene: 6. The CDR3 has 15 amino acids. The germline V gene encodes CDR1 SGHDT and CDR2 YYEEEE.

The J gene is TRBJ1-2, the V gene TRBV7-2; D unclear. V lost 6 bases, J lost 7 bases, and 15 bases lay in between. The CDR3 runs 13 residues. CDR1 and CDR2 (germline): SGHTA, FQGNSA. The CDR3 bases are TGTGCCAGCAGTCATGACCCACAAGGTGGCTACACCTTC. Its protein product is CASSHDPQGGYTF.

This clone appeared once. V is TRBV4-1 and J is TRBJ1-1; no definite D call. The CDR3 extends over 14 amino acids. Trimming shortened V by 4 bases and J by 3 bases, and 12 bases separated the two germline ends. CDR1 and CDR2 (germline): MGHRA, YSYEKL. CDR3 residues: CASSPLAADTEAFF. CDR3 DNA sequence: TGCGCCAGCAGCCCCCTCGCGGCGGACACTGAAGCTTTCTTT.

The chain is built from TRBV6-1 and TRBJ1-2, with D hard to call. Germline CDR1 is MNHNS and CDR2 is SASEGT. The germline V and J ends were trimmed by 0 bases and 6 bases, with 5 bases remaining between them. The CDR3 is 12 residues long. CDR3 loop: CASSEAGHGYTF. CDR3 nucleotides: TGTGCCAGCAGTGAAGCCGGACATGGCTACACCTTC.

The gene calls are TRBV12-2 and TRBJ2-3; the listed D gene, TRBD2, was not tested against the DNA. TRBV12-2 is a pseudogene locus. The CDR3 loop spans 16 amino acids. DNA for the CDR3: TGTGCAAGTCGCTTAGCTCTAGCGGGAGACACAGATACGCAGTATTTT. Translating gives CASRLALAGDTDTQYF.

The genes are TRBV5-4 and TRBJ2-7; D perhaps matches TRBD2 (5 bases). Germline CDR1 is SGHNT and CDR2 is YYREEE (reference sequence). The CDR3 is 14 amino acids. With 4 bases removed from V and 2 bases from J, the gap between germline ends came to 13 bases. CDR3 in amino acids: CASSRWTGTYEQYF. CDR3 bases: TGTGCCAGCAGCCGTTGGACCGGGACCTACGAGCAGTACTTC.

The chain carries TRBV7-3 and TRBJ2-3, with D perhaps TRBD2 (6 bases). Trimming stripped 3 bases from V and 0 bases from J, with 13 bases between. The CDR3 spans 16 residues. CDR1 SGHTA and CDR2 FQGTGA come from the germline V gene. CDR3 bases: TGTGCCAGCAGCTTCCTAGCGAGCTCCAGCACAGATACGCAGTATTTT. Its protein product is CASSFLASSSTDTQYF.

The chain combines TRBV5-1 with TRBJ2-1; D ambiguous. The CDR3 totals 15 residues. Germline-derived CDR1 and CDR2 are SGHRS and YFSETQ. The germline V and J ends were trimmed by 4 bases and 5 bases, with 16 bases remaining between them. CDR3 sequence (DNA): TGCGCCAGCAGCCTCCCTATCGGCAGCCACAATGAGCAGTTCTTC. It specifies CASSLPIGSHNEQFF. The full variable domain, completed using reference TRBV5-1 and TRBJ2-1, is KAGVTQTPRYLIKTRGQQVTLSCSPISGHRSVSWYQQTPGQGLQFLFEYFSETQRNKGNFPGRFSGRQFSNSRSEMNVSTLELGDSALYLCASSLPIGSHNEQFFGPGTRLTVL.

The rearrangement links TRBV10-2 to TRBJ2-1; TRBD2 agrees at 11 bases. The CDR3 has 15 amino acids. Trimming removed 6 bases from V and 1 base from J; junction bases left unmatched: 2. The germline V gene has CDR1 WSHSY and CDR2 SAAADI. Here the CDR3 reads CASRGLAGSYNEQFF. The DNA for the CDR3 is TGCGCCAGCAGAGGACTAGCGGGTTCCTACAATGAGCAGTTCTTC.

The J gene is TRBJ2-7, the V gene TRBV27; 8 bases are shared with TRBD1. J was trimmed by 6 bases and V by 8 bases; bases with no gene match: 0. The germline gives CDR1 MNHEY, CDR2 SMNVEV (reference sequence). The CDR3 runs 10 residues. The CDR3 nucleotides are TGTGCCAGCGGACAGGGCGAGCAGTACTTC. Translating it yields CASGQGEQYF.

V usage is TRBV11-3 and J usage is TRBJ2-2; TRBD1 might be the D (6 bases). This CDR3 comprises 15 residues. CDR1 and CDR2 (germline): SGHNT, YENEEA. Trimming removed 5 bases from V and 4 bases from J, with 14 bases in between. CDR3 sequence (DNA): TGTGCCAGCAGCCAAAGGACAGTCATCACCGGGGAGCTGTTTTTT. Amino acid sequence: CASSQRTVITGELFF.

The chain links TRBV5-1 to TRBJ2-5; D perhaps matches TRBD1 (6 bases). This CDR3 is built from 14 residues. Looked up from germline, CDR1 is SGHRS and CDR2 is YFSETQ. V lost 6 bases and J lost 4, with 16 bases in between. The CDR3 nucleotides are TGCGCCAGCACCGTGACAGGCGATACAGAGACCCAGTACTTC. Translation: CASTVTGDTETQYF.